This T cell receptor beta chain is drawn from a study of technical replicates of blood from a handful of donors. Sequencing used immunoSEQ multiplex PCR; TCRdb keeps in-frame clones, though not all of them. Of about 83,000 clones listed, over 85% are singletons. The germline V gene encodes CDR1 SGHNT and CDR2 YYREEE (reference sequence). V trimming: 1 base; J trimming: 7 bases; junction bases outside the gene matches: 6. CDR3 length: 16 residues. The origin of this receptor is a human donor in good health. Material for sequencing was T cells isolated from PBMCs. The chain combines TRBV5-4 with TRBJ2-2, with TRBD2 matching over 11 bases. DNA for the CDR3: TGTGCCAGCAGCTTGAGCACTAGCGGGAGTTACGGGGAGCTGTTTTTT. Translated: CASSLSTSGSYGELFF.